The T cell receptor (beta chain) described here comes from a study of shared clonotypes between healthy human individuals (dated by TCRdb to 2020 to 2022). About the study as a whole: A few men and two women, aged 18 to 49 years, made up the cohort. For each donor, CD4 naive and CD4 memory were each given three plates, CD8 naive was given two plates, and CD8 memory was given one plate. To estimate repertoire size and how much clonotypes are shared between individuals, the study performed deep sequencing of blood TCR repertoires from a few healthy adults. To increase sequencing depth and limit assay-specific biases, different laboratories used diverse techniques to prepare libraries and sequence TCR repertoires. Leukapheresis yielded between about 0.8 and 8.9 billion PBMCs per donor.

TCR CDR3 regions were amplified from genomic DNA by multiplex PCR using the deep immunoSEQ assay. Extracted genomic DNA from each cell subset was spread evenly across all wells of several immunoSEQ 96-well plates, with each plate serving as a replicate. Each replicate PCR for sorted subsets received about 0.2 ug genomic DNA, equal to around 32,000 T cell genomes. Purified libraries were measured with a Qubit 3.0 fluorometer, size-checked on a Bioanalyzer 2100, and measured again with the KAPA Library Quantification kit. Each immunoSEQ 96-well plate was sequenced on its own single-read 150-cycle Illumina NextSeq 550 flow cell. The study's own analysis went as follows. Because the immunoSEQ output included only junctional sequences and no quality scores, the filtering could not be the same as the filtering used for full-length reads. To assign V/J genes and CDR3, sequences were annotated against IMGT germline references using PyIR, a Python wrapper for IgBLAST v1.9. Reads with weak V/J assignments (E-value above 1e-6), missing CDR3, stop codons, out-of-frame junctions, or ambiguous translated residues were removed. V3J clonotypes were defined as sequences sharing an identical inferred V gene, J gene, and CDR3 amino acid sequence. Percentage overlap between repertoires was calculated by dividing the number of shared unique clonotypes by the size of the smaller repertoire. Repertoire richness was assessed with RTK rarefaction, the Chao1 estimator, and Recon v2.1 estimates of unobserved clonotypes. For all TCRbeta clonotypes obtained by the gDNA method from a handful of donors, generation probabilities were computed with OLGA. TCRdb provides this immuneACCESS table in a form limited to in-frame rearrangements. Some clones are lacking; in checked studies, under half of them reflect an unresolved V gene, and why the rest are absent is not known. V and J calls and clone size come straight from that table; D and trimming were deduced from the DNA. Across this sample there are roughly 1.4 million clones, with roughly 98.5% seen only once. The ten largest clones add up to 0.3% to 0.45% of the sample.

What the work shows at the level of the full study, not this receptor alone: Incomplete sequencing was indicated by rarefaction of sorted-subset datasets, despite the large sequencing depth. Based on pairwise subsampling, the degree of clonotype sharing among donors was expected to be affected by sequencing depth. Sampling was restricted to blood, and TCR repertoires in tissue are likely to differ from TCR repertoires in blood. Naive subsets generally had larger estimated clonotype richness than memory subsets did. The genetic and exposure-history diversity represented was limited by the small number of donors. Across a few donors, approximately 4.6% of naive CD4, roughly 3.5% of naive CD8, approximately 2.5% of memory CD4, and around 0.4% of memory CD8 clonotypes were shared. Higher generation probabilities were observed for clonotypes shared by all four sorted-subset donors than for non-shared clonotypes.

Donors were healthy HIV-negative adults with no recently reported acute infections or vaccinations. Only Caucasian adults living in Nashville, Tennessee, USA were represented among the donors. CD4+ T cells were enriched by magnetic negative selection, after which naive cells were positively selected on CD45RA and the negative fraction was taken as the memory subset. Blood was collected by leukapheresis, and PBMCs were isolated by Ficoll-Histopaque density gradient centrifugation and then cryopreserved in liquid nitrogen vapor phase. Purity and quantity of every magnetically sorted T cell population were checked by analytical flow cytometry. Genomic DNA was isolated from each sorted fraction and quantified by UV absorbance on a Nanodrop 2000c. The CDR3 measures 16 amino acids from cysteine to phenylalanine. Just the 48-base CDR3 DNA is kept, in frame starting at base 1. Relative to germline, V is 0 bases shorter and J is 0 bases shorter, with 12 bases between their ends. CDR1 is given as MNHEY and CDR2 as SVGAGI, both from the germline V gene.

Points on this clone: Its specific antigen is unknown. Base qualities are not provided; no much larger clone lies one nucleotide away. The identical CDR3 is also encoded by other nucleotide sequences in the sample.

The clonotype comes from a man aged 30-40 years in good health. The rearranged chain carries TRBV6-5 and TRBJ2-7; a tentative D call is TRBD2 (5 bases match). The sequenced sample was naive CD4+ T cells sorted from blood. Interpreted using the paper, the cell subset or site label stands for: CD45RA+ positively selected. The nucleotide sequence reads TGTGCCAGCAGTTACTCGAGCGGCGGACTCTCCTACGAGCAGTACTTC. Its translation is CASSYSSGGLSYEQYF.